The next 26 T cell receptor beta chains were all read from a single sample in a study of T cell repertoires and HLA-DP antigens. The table came from immunoSEQ multiplex PCR; TCRdb's copy has only in-frame clones and leaves some out. This table has about 89,000 clones, about nine tenths appearing once. These receptors' targets are unknown. Material: CD4+ T cells from PBMCs. All receptors come from a man aged 45 to 65 in good health and CMV-seronegative.

The chain carries TRBV9 and TRBJ2-1; 10 bases line up with TRBD2. This CDR3 spans 18 amino acids. CDR1 SGDLS and CDR2 YYNGEE come from the germline V gene. With 3 bases clipped from V and 6 bases from J, the junction kept 15 bases outside the gene matches. CDR3 region: CASSALGTSGDFLNEQFF. The CDR3 coding sequence is TGTGCCAGCAGCGCCCTTGGCACTAGCGGGGATTTCCTCAATGAGCAGTTCTTC.

A single count supports this clone. V and J are TRBV7-8 and TRBJ1-4; 9 positions agree with TRBD1. Trimming took 4 bases from V and 7 from J; bases not matched to a gene: 4. From germline, CDR1 is SGHVS and CDR2 FQNEAQ. The CDR3 contains 14 residues. CDR3 nucleotides: TGTGCCAGCAGCTCAGGGACAGGGACTGAAAAACTGTTTTTT. It translates to CASSSGTGTEKLFF.

This chain uses TRBV7-9 with TRBJ2-2, with D unresolved. V was trimmed by 5 bases and J by 0 bases, leaving 4 bases between them. The CDR3 contains 13 residues. Germline assignment: CDR1 SEHNR and CDR2 FQNEAQ (reference sequence). CDR3 sequence: CASSPTNTGELFF. Written as DNA, the CDR3 is TGTGCCAGCAGCCCGACGAACACCGGGGAGCTGTTTTTT.

V gene TRBV10-3 combines with J gene TRBJ2-7; 8 bases line up with TRBD2. Germline CDR1 is ENHRY and CDR2 is SYGVKD. Trimming took 8 bases from V and 7 from J; bases not matched to a gene: 7. The CDR3 has 12 residues. DNA for the CDR3: TGTGCCATCTCGCCGGGAGGGGATGAGCAGTACTTC. Its protein product is CAISPGGDEQYF.

As DNA, the CDR3 is TGTGCCACCAGGGACAGGGGGGGACAAGAGACCCAGTACTTC. Its translation is CATRDRGGQETQYF. The chain carries TRBV28 and TRBJ2-5; TRBD1 matches at 11 bases. Germline loops: CDR1 MDHEN, CDR2 SYDVKM. Trimming took 10 bases from V and 2 from J; bases not matched to a gene: 6. The CDR3 loop spans 14 amino acids. Together with reference TRBV28 and TRBJ2-5, the CDR3 gives the full variable domain: DVKVTQSSRYLVKRTGEKVFLECVQDMDHENMFWYRQDPGLGLRLIYFSYDVKMKEKGDIPEGYSVSREKKERFSLILESASTNQTSMYLCATRDRGGQETQYFGPGTRLLVL.

The rearrangement uses TRBV2 and TRBJ2-1; 9 bases match TRBD1. Germline-derived CDR1 and CDR2 are SNHLY and FYNNEI. This CDR3 is 15 amino acids long. Trimming removed 6 bases from V and 5 bases from J; junction bases left unmatched: 8. CDR3 in amino acids: CASRITGTGNNEQFF. CDR3 DNA: TGTGCCAGCAGGATAACCGGGACAGGGAACAATGAGCAGTTCTTC.

V is TRBV28 and J is TRBJ1-1; tentatively, D is TRBD1 (5 bases). Germline lookup yields CDR1 MDHEN and CDR2 SYDVKM. CDR3 length: 13 amino acids. V lost 10 bases and J lost 4, with 16 bases in between. CDR3 nucleotides: TGTGCCACCCTTCTCCAGGGAGTCACTGAAGCTTTCTTT. This codes for CATLLQGVTEAFF.

This clone was recorded a few times. The V and J genes are TRBV5-1 and TRBJ2-2; 9 nucleotides align to TRBD2. The CDR3 covers 14 residues. Germline V gene data show CDR1 as SGHRS and CDR2 as YFSETQ. V shed 4 bases and J 5 bases; nucleotides not matched to a gene: 3. In DNA, the CDR3 is TGCGCCAGCAGCAATAGCGGGAGTACCGGGGAGCTGTTTTTT. This gives the protein CASSNSGSTGELFF.

This chain uses TRBV4-1 with TRBJ2-1; D may be TRBD1 (6 bases). V was clipped by 3 bases and J by 1 base, with 10 bases between them. This CDR3 has 15 amino acids. Per germline, CDR1 MGHRA and CDR2 YSYEKL. The DNA for the CDR3 is TGCGCCAGCAGCCAGCTACAGGGTTCCTACAATGAGCAGTTCTTC. It translates to CASSQLQGSYNEQFF.

The chain uses TRBV5-5 and TRBJ2-3; 9 bases align to TRBD2. V trimming: 3 bases; J trimming: 5 bases; junction bases outside the gene matches: 10. Germline assignment: CDR1 SGHKS and CDR2 YYEKEE (reference sequence). CDR3 length equals 16 residues. CDR3 amino acids: CASSWRTSERVDTQYF. The CDR3 coding sequence is TGTGCCAGCAGCTGGAGGACTAGCGAGCGCGTAGATACGCAGTATTTT. Combining the CDR3 with reference TRBV5-5 and TRBJ2-3 gives the whole variable domain DAGVTQSPTHLIKTRGQQVTLRCSPISGHKSVSWYQQVLGQGPQFIFQYYEKEERGRGNFPDRFSARQFPNYSSELNVNALLLGDSALYLCASSWRTSERVDTQYFGPGTRLTVL.

This chain joins TRBV27 and TRBJ2-3; D call uncertain. This CDR3 comprises 12 residues. The V gene lost 6 bases and the J gene lost 2 bases, with 6 bases spanning the gap. Germline V gives CDR1 MNHEY, CDR2 SMNVEV (reference sequence). The CDR3 DNA follows: TGTGCCAGCAGCCGCTACACAGATACGCAGTATTTT. The encoded protein is CASSRYTDTQYF.

This sequence joins TRBV9 and TRBJ1-6; TRBD1 might be the D (6 bases). Trimming cost V 4 bases and J 8 bases, with 10 bases left between them. Looked up from germline, CDR1 is SGDLS and CDR2 is YYNGEE. This CDR3 region has 13 residues. This CDR3 is CASSNNRDSPLHF. The CDR3 nucleotides are TGTGCCAGCAGCAACAACAGGGATTCACCCCTCCACTTT.

The chain employs TRBV30 and TRBJ1-4, with D possibly TRBD1 on 5 matching bases. The CDR3 has 15 amino acids. The germline gives CDR1 GTSNPN, CDR2 SVGIG (reference sequence). V was trimmed by 3 bases and J by 11 bases, leaving 22 bases between them. This chain's CDR3 is CAWSRRDGSGEKLFF. In DNA, the CDR3 is TGTGCCTGGAGCCGGAGGGACGGTAGTGGAGAGAAACTGTTTTTT.

This clone has just one count. V and J are TRBV7-2 and TRBJ1-5; 7 nucleotides align to TRBD1. Germline V gives CDR1 SGHTA, CDR2 FQGNSA. The CDR3 runs to 15 residues. The V gene end was trimmed by 6 bases and the J gene end by 1 base; junction bases not matched to a gene: 6. This CDR3 is CASRQDRMSNQPQHF. The CDR3, as DNA: TGTGCCAGCAGGCAGGACAGGATGAGCAATCAGCCCCAGCATTTT.

The CDR3 bases are TGTGCCACCAGCAGAGGAGGGGGAAGTGGTACCGGGGAGCTGTTTTTT. Its protein product is CATSRGGGSGTGELFF. V is TRBV15 and J is TRBJ2-2, with a tentative D call TRBD1 (6 bases). Trimming shortened V by 1 base and J by 5 bases, and 14 bases separated the two germline ends. The CDR3 consists of 16 residues. CDR1 and CDR2 (germline): LNHNV, YYDKDF (reference sequence).

This rearrangement joins TRBV27 to TRBJ1-5, with a weak D call TRBD1 (6 bases). This CDR3 comprises 15 residues. Germline-derived CDR1 and CDR2 are MNHEY and SMNVEV (reference sequence). V lost 0 bases and J lost 5, with 11 bases in between. The CDR3 DNA is TGTGCCAGCAGTTTATCGTGGGGGCAGGATCAGCCCCAGCATTTT. Protein sequence: CASSLSWGQDQPQHF.

DNA of the CDR3: TGCGCCAGCAGCTTGGGCAGGGGGTACTCCTACGAGCAGTACTTC. This sequence encodes CASSLGRGYSYEQYF. The chain joins TRBV5-1 to TRBJ2-7; 7 bases match TRBD1. The germline gives CDR1 SGHRS, CDR2 YFSETQ. V lost 0 bases to trimming and J lost 0 bases; unmatched junction nucleotides: 3. The CDR3 runs to 15 residues. Full variable domain (outside the CDR3, taken from reference TRBV5-1 and TRBJ2-7): KAGVTQTPRYLIKTRGQQVTLSCSPISGHRSVSWYQQTPGQGLQFLFEYFSETQRNKGNFPGRFSGRQFSNSRSEMNVSTLELGDSALYLCASSLGRGYSYEQYFGPGTRLTVT.

The rearrangement uses TRBV30 and TRBJ2-5; TRBD2 is a possible D gene (6 bases). The CDR3 consists of 16 residues. From germline, CDR1 is GTSNPN and CDR2 SVGIG (reference sequence). V gave up 5 bases and J gave up 0 bases, with 19 bases separating them. The CDR3 is CAWGLPGVWYQETQYF. The CDR3 coding sequence is TGTGCCTGGGGTCTCCCGGGAGTGTGGTACCAAGAGACCCAGTACTTC. Based on the CDR3 plus reference TRBV30 and TRBJ2-5, the full variable domain is SQTIHQWPATLVQPVGSPLSLECTVEGTSNPNLYWYRQAAGRGLQLLFYSVGIGQISSEVPQNLSASRPQDRQFILSSKKLLLSDSGFYLCAWGLPGVWYQETQYFGPGTRLLVL.

V is TRBV20-1 and J is TRBJ2-1; D might be TRBD1 (5 bases). From germline, CDR1 is DFQATT and CDR2 SNEGSKA (reference sequence). V was cut by 3 bases and J by 5 bases, with 5 bases left in between. This CDR3 is built from 11 residues. The CDR3 nucleotides read TGCAGTGCTAGGACAGACAATGAGCAGTTCTTC. It encodes CSARTDNEQFF.

This rearrangement joins TRBV4-1 to TRBJ2-7; 14 bases match TRBD2. Losses at the gene ends were 4 bases for V and 3 bases for J; bases not matched to a gene: 8. The CDR3 runs to 17 residues. Germline values: CDR1 MGHRA, CDR2 YSYEKL. The CDR3 bases are TGCGCCAGCAGCCCATTCCCGGGACTAGCGGGGGTCTACGAGCAGTACTTC. Its translation: CASSPFPGLAGVYEQYF.

CDR3 loop: CASSLSRDTNTEAFF. In DNA form, the CDR3 reads TGTGCCAGCAGCTTATCACGGGACACCAACACTGAAGCTTTCTTT. The chain is built from TRBV5-5 and TRBJ1-1; D is possibly TRBD1 (6 bases). CDR3 size: 15 residues. Looked up from germline, CDR1 is SGHKS and CDR2 is YYEKEE (reference sequence). V dropped 2 bases and J dropped 2 bases, with 13 bases sitting between them.

The chain links TRBV5-2 to TRBJ2-6; TRBD2 is taken as the D call from the table, unchecked against the DNA. TRBV5-2 is flagged as a pseudogene. The CDR3 consists of 16 residues. The CDR3 DNA follows: TGTGCCAGCAGCTCTTCAGGGAGGGCTGGGGCCAACGTCCTGACTTTC. Residues: CASSSSGRAGANVLTF.

The chain uses TRBV7-9 and TRBJ2-1; no clear D. V lost 4 bases and J lost 8, with 3 bases in between. Per the germline V gene, CDR1 is SEHNR and CDR2 is FQNEAQ (reference sequence). The CDR3 contains 10 residues. The CDR3 here is CASSWDEQFF. The CDR3 DNA reads as TGTGCCAGCAGCTGGGATGAGCAGTTCTTC.

The chain recombines TRBV4-1 with TRBJ2-5; 7 bases are shared with TRBD2. Germline lookup yields CDR1 MGHRA and CDR2 YSYEKL. The CDR3 runs to 15 residues. After removal of 0 bases from V and 3 bases from J, the junction contained 4 bases not matched to a gene. The CDR3 DNA is TGCGCCAGCAGCCAAGAGGAAGCGGGGAAAGAGACCCAGTACTTC. As protein: CASSQEEAGKETQYF.

This rearrangement joins TRBV5-1 to TRBJ2-5, with D tentatively TRBD1 (6 bases). The CDR3 has 14 residues. Between the trimmed V and J ends, which lost 4 bases and 5 bases, there was a span of 15 bases. Per germline, CDR1 SGHRS and CDR2 YFSETQ. This CDR3 reads CASSTSGAGETQYF. CDR3 bases: TGCGCCAGCAGCACCTCAGGGGCTGGGGAGACCCAGTACTTC. The complete variable domain, with remaining parts taken from reference TRBV5-1 and TRBJ2-5, reads KAGVTQTPRYLIKTRGQQVTLSCSPISGHRSVSWYQQTPGQGLQFLFEYFSETQRNKGNFPGRFSGRQFSNSRSEMNVSTLELGDSALYLCASSTSGAGETQYFGPGTRLLVL.

The J gene is TRBJ1-1, the V gene TRBV25-1; D is unresolved. CDR3 size: 14 residues. The germline V gene has CDR1 MGHDK and CDR2 SYGVNS. V lost 5 bases and J 7 bases, leaving 17 bases between the germline ends. CDR3: CASSPVGPVGEAFF. DNA of the CDR3: TGTGCCAGCAGTCCTGTCGGGCCGGTCGGTGAAGCTTTCTTT.